Presented here are 8 T cell receptor beta chains from one specimen sequenced in a study of blood T cell repertoires in COVID-19. The data were produced by immunoSEQ multiplex PCR, yet TCRdb's version contains in-frame clones alone and is incomplete. This sample has approximately 300,000 clones, with around 84% found just once. The sequenced material came from PBMCs or T cells enriched from blood (not recorded which). Every receptor here comes from a woman younger than 30 who had recovered from COVID-19.

V and J are TRBV10-3 and TRBJ2-3; 7 bases map to TRBD2. The CDR3 contains 16 residues. V shed 4 bases, J shed 0 bases, and the junction held 7 bases outside the gene matches. Germline V gene sequence: CDR1 ENHRY, CDR2 SYGVKD. CDR3 protein: CAISGKSGVSTDTQYF. The CDR3 bases are TGTGCCATCAGTGGTAAAAGCGGGGTTAGCACAGATACGCAGTATTTT.

This clone has just a few counts. The chain uses TRBV11-2 and TRBJ2-1; 9 bases agree with TRBD2. There are 15 residues in the CDR3. J was trimmed by 2 bases and V by 7 bases; bases with no gene match: 6. Germline lookup yields CDR1 SGHAT and CDR2 FQNNGV. CDR3 sequence (DNA): TGTGCCAGCACCATTAGCGGGAGCCCCTACAATGAGCAGTTCTTC. Encoded protein: CASTISGSPYNEQFF.

This clone showed up just once. J is TRBJ2-1 and V is TRBV11-1, with 11 bases aligning to TRBD2. V lost 3 bases and J lost 2; bases outside the gene matches: 3. CDR1 is SGHAT, CDR2 FQDESV, per germline (reference sequence). The length of the CDR3 is 16 residues. CDR3 protein: CASSFLAGGAYNEQFF. The CDR3 DNA reads TGTGCCAGCAGCTTCCTAGCGGGGGGCGCCTACAATGAGCAGTTCTTC. Combining the CDR3 with reference TRBV11-1 and TRBJ2-1 gives the whole variable domain EAEVAQSPRYKITEKSQAVAFWCDPISGHATLYWYRQILGQGPELLVQFQDESVVDDSQLPKDRFSAERLKGVDSTLKIQPAELGDSAMYLCASSFLAGGAYNEQFFGPGTRLTVL.

The rearrangement uses TRBV30 and TRBJ2-7; TRBD1 matches 10 bases. CDR3 length: 14 amino acids. CDR1 and CDR2 from the germline V gene are GTSNPN and SVGIG (reference sequence). The junction had 9 bases not matched to a gene; V was cut back by 8 bases and J by 2 bases. CDR3 residues: CAGRAGQGAYEQYF. The CDR3 coding sequence is TGTGCCGGACGAGCCGGACAGGGGGCCTACGAGCAGTACTTC.

In its sample, this clone was seen once. The chain couples TRBV2 to TRBJ2-5, with 8 bases fitting TRBD1. V lost 4 bases to trimming and J lost 0 bases; unmatched junction nucleotides: 10. From germline, CDR1 is SNHLY and CDR2 FYNNEI. The length of the CDR3 is 17 residues. The CDR3 protein is CASSAEQWTGHQETQYF. CDR3 sequence (DNA): TGTGCCAGCAGTGCCGAGCAGTGGACAGGGCACCAAGAGACCCAGTACTTC.

As for this clone: The sample has other DNA sequences that encode this CDR3 too. This chain joins TRBV29-1 and TRBJ1-1, with 7 bases fitting TRBD1. Germline V gene sequence: CDR1 SQVTM, CDR2 ANQGSEA. This CDR3 has 14 amino acids. With 6 bases clipped from V and 0 bases from J, the junction kept 7 bases outside the gene matches. The CDR3 bases are TGCAGCGTAAGGACAGGACTTATGAACACTGAAGCTTTCTTT. Translated, it gives CSVRTGLMNTEAFF.

The chain employs TRBV29-1 and TRBJ2-7, with 9 bases that match TRBD2. The CDR3 runs to 13 residues. V trimming: 6 bases; J trimming: 0 bases; junction bases outside the gene matches: 3. Germline values: CDR1 SQVTM, CDR2 ANQGSEA. The CDR3 coding sequence is TGCAGCGTCGCTAGCGGGGTCTCCTACGAGCAGTACTTC. Translating it yields CSVASGVSYEQYF.

This clone was counted between two and nine times. The chain links TRBV18 to TRBJ1-2, with 7 positions matching TRBD1. This CDR3 has 15 amino acids. The V segment lost 6 bases and the J segment 6 bases; nucleotides outside the gene matches: 13. Germline V gives CDR1 KGHSH, CDR2 LQKENI. CDR3 region: CASSPNRDSRDGYTF. The CDR3 DNA sequence: TGTGCCAGCTCTCCCAACCGGGACAGTAGGGATGGCTACACCTTC.